The source of this T cell receptor (beta chain) is a study of Graves' ophthalmopathy and Graves' hyperthyroidism. About the study: Hyperthyroidism was considered stable when no ophthalmopathy appeared within 18 months of follow-up.

About this clonotype: Its antigen remains unidentified.

Germline V CDR1 and CDR2: SNHLY, FYNNEI. This CDR3 contains 14 residues. The V gene lost 7 bases and the J gene lost 1 base, with 13 bases spanning the gap. Amplification of TCR beta CDR3 regions used RNA transcripts. First-round RT-PCR employed HTBI primers, with a second-round multiplex PCR after it. TCRdb reanalysed the multiplex PCR reads using MiXCR and keeps one entry per CDR3 protein. Of a few hundred thousand distinct CDR3 sequences detected, roughly 40% appear once; the ten largest clones hold 4% to 5%. Study-level results: Built on 13 signatures, a model told ophthalmopathy apart from stable hyperthyroidism with approximately 85% sensitivity and 81.08% specificity.

Uncontrolled infections, pregnancy, lactation or other autoimmune diseases led to patient exclusion. The clonotype comes from an adult man with Graves' hyperthyroidism. Sequencing was performed on peripheral blood or thyroid tissue (not recorded which). The rearrangement uses TRBV2 and TRBJ1-2, with D tentatively TRBD1 (6 bases). CDR3 coding DNA: TGTGCCAGCAAGGTGGGACACCGTAACTATGGCTACACCTTC. The encoded protein is CASKVGHRNYGYTF.